This passage covers 28 T cell receptor beta chains from one sample sequenced in a study of T cell changes during pregnancy in multiple sclerosis. The assay was immunoSEQ multiplex PCR, and TCRdb's table has in-frame clones only and misses some. This table holds approximately 63,000 clones, 80% to 95% found once. The source was peripheral blood, collected in the third trimester of pregnancy. The receptors come from a female donor in good health, enrolled as a control in a pregnancy study.

This chain joins TRBV19 and TRBJ1-4; D possibly corresponds to TRBD1 (5 bases). The CDR3 has 13 amino acids. Germline V lookup: CDR1 LNHDA, CDR2 SQIVND (reference sequence). Trimming shortened V by 6 bases and J by 4 bases, and 9 bases separated the two germline ends. CDR3 nucleotides: TGTGCCAGTAGGAGACAGCGTAATGAAAAACTGTTTTTT. The encoded protein is CASRRQRNEKLFF.

This chain's CDR3 is CASSPPEGWSTGELFF. DNA of the CDR3: TGTGCCAGCTCACCACCGGAGGGGTGGAGCACCGGGGAGCTGTTTTTT. The chain combines TRBV18 with TRBJ2-2; TRBD2 is a possible D gene (6 bases). V was cut by 0 bases and J by 4 bases, with 12 bases left in between. Germline CDR1 is KGHSH and CDR2 is LQKENI. The CDR3 length is 16 residues.

The chain combines TRBV19 with TRBJ1-2, with a weak D call TRBD1 (5 bases). CDR1 is LNHDA, CDR2 SQIVND, per germline (reference sequence). This CDR3 is built from 14 residues. Trimming removed 5 bases from V and 3 bases from J, with 13 bases in between. The CDR3 sequence is CASSESTTDYGYTF. CDR3 DNA sequence: TGTGCCAGTAGTGAGTCTACGACAGACTATGGCTACACCTTC.

The CDR3: CASSQDMSEYEQYF. CDR3 coding DNA: TGTGCCAGCAGCCAAGATATGAGCGAATACGAGCAGTACTTC. V is TRBV4-2 and J is TRBJ2-7; D gene uncertain. This CDR3 region has 14 residues. With 0 bases removed from V and 4 bases from J, the gap between germline ends came to 10 bases. Germline lookup yields CDR1 LGHNA and CDR2 YNFKEQ.

The chain has TRBV7-8 and TRBJ1-5; TRBD1 agrees at 7 bases. V shed 4 bases and J 7 bases; nucleotides not matched to a gene: 13. The CDR3 covers 16 residues. CDR1 is SGHVS and CDR2 is FQNEAQ in the germline V gene. CDR3 sequence (DNA): TGTGCCAGCAGCTACGCTAGACAGGGCCCGGGGCAGCCCCAGCATTTT. It specifies CASSYARQGPGQPQHF. The full variable domain, completed using reference TRBV7-8 and TRBJ1-5, is GAGVSQSPRYKVAKRGQDVALRCDPISGHVSLFWYQQALGQGPEFLTYFQNEAQLDKSGLPSDRFFAERPEGSVSTLKIQRTQQEDSAVYLCASSYARQGPGQPQHFGDGTRLSIL.

The chain employs TRBV5-4 and TRBJ1-1, with a possible D match to TRBD1 (6 bases). This CDR3 is built from 15 residues. V lost 3 bases to trimming and J lost 0 bases, with 12 bases between them. The germline V gene has CDR1 SGHNT and CDR2 YYREEE (reference sequence). CDR3 nucleotide sequence: TGTGCCAGCAGCTACCCGGACAGAATGAACACTGAAGCTTTCTTT. Amino acid sequence: CASSYPDRMNTEAFF.

This chain connects TRBV10-2 to TRBJ1-1, with a tentative D call TRBD1 (5 bases). This CDR3 spans 15 amino acids. From germline, CDR1 is WSHSY and CDR2 SAAADI. The V and J ends lost 6 bases and 3 bases respectively, with 17 bases between them. The CDR3 DNA reads TGCGCCAGCAGGATACCGGCTGGAGGGGACACTGAAGCTTTCTTT. Its translation is CASRIPAGGDTEAFF.

This chain links TRBV2 with TRBJ2-1; tentative D call: TRBD1 (6 bases). Deletions cut 4 bases from V and 3 bases from J, with 7 bases between. Per the germline V gene, CDR1 is SNHLY and CDR2 is FYNNEI. This CDR3 is 13 amino acids long. The CDR3: CASSGTDYNEQFF. The CDR3 DNA reads as TGTGCCAGCAGTGGGACAGACTACAATGAGCAGTTCTTC.

This sequence joins TRBV6-5 and TRBJ2-3; weak D call: TRBD2 (6 bases). Germline CDR1 and CDR2: MNHEY and SVGAGI. This CDR3 is 14 amino acids long. V lost 5 bases and J 4 bases, leaving 13 bases between the germline ends. CDR3 amino acids: CASSDLALPDTQYF. In DNA form, the CDR3 reads TGTGCCAGCAGTGACCTAGCGCTTCCAGATACGCAGTATTTT.

The chain combines TRBV5-1 with TRBJ2-3; D is perhaps TRBD2 (5 bases). The germline V and J ends were trimmed by 2 bases and 3 bases, with 10 bases remaining between them. The germline V gene has CDR1 SGHRS and CDR2 YFSETQ. The CDR3 spans 14 residues. CDR3 in DNA: TGCGCCAGCAGCTTTGACTATCCTACAGATACGCAGTATTTT. It codes for CASSFDYPTDTQYF. Full variable domain (outside the CDR3, taken from reference TRBV5-1 and TRBJ2-3): KAGVTQTPRYLIKTRGQQVTLSCSPISGHRSVSWYQQTPGQGLQFLFEYFSETQRNKGNFPGRFSGRQFSNSRSEMNVSTLELGDSALYLCASSFDYPTDTQYFGPGTRLTVL.

The chain joins TRBV18 to TRBJ1-1; TRBD1 matches at 7 bases. Trimming cost V 3 bases and J 3 bases; bases outside gene matches: 7. CDR1 is KGHSH, CDR2 LQKENI, per germline. The CDR3 totals 15 residues. As DNA, the CDR3 is TGTGCCAGCTCACCTATGGGACAGACCTACACTGAAGCTTTCTTT. Translation gives CASSPMGQTYTEAFF.

The chain joins TRBV5-6 to TRBJ2-4, with D hard to call. The germline V gene has CDR1 SGHDT and CDR2 YYEEEE. The CDR3 has 15 amino acids. Trimming removed 0 bases at V and 4 bases at J, with 11 bases between. The CDR3 coding sequence is TGTGCCAGCAGCTTGGGTTTTTCGGTAAAAAACATTCAGTACTTC. Translation: CASSLGFSVKNIQYF.

The chain employs TRBV19 and TRBJ2-5, with 8 positions matching TRBD1. The CDR3 length is 13 residues. Germline-derived CDR1 and CDR2 are LNHDA and SQIVND (reference sequence). J gave up 4 bases and V 6 bases, and 4 bases lay outside the gene matches. The CDR3 DNA sequence: TGTGCCAGTAGCCTACAGGGGGGAGAGACCCAGTACTTC. This sequence encodes CASSLQGGETQYF. Variable domain in full (rest from reference TRBV19 and TRBJ2-5): DGGITQSPKYLFRKEGQNVTLSCEQNLNHDAMYWYRQDPGQGLRLIYYSQIVNDFQKGDIAEGYSVSREKKESFPLTVTSAQKNPTAFYLCASSLQGGETQYFGPGTRLLVL.

V and J are TRBV5-4 and TRBJ2-7; 8 bases map to TRBD2. The CDR3 runs 14 residues. Germline CDR1 SGHNT, CDR2 YYREEE (reference sequence). V shed 2 bases, J shed 4 bases, and the junction held 5 bases outside the gene matches. This CDR3 reads CASSFREGGYEQYF. In nucleotides, the CDR3 is TGTGCCAGCAGCTTCCGGGAGGGGGGGTACGAGCAGTACTTC.

J is TRBJ2-2 and V is TRBV7-9; a possible D gene is TRBD2 (5 bases). V was shortened by 3 bases and J by 2 bases, with 10 bases between the two germline ends. The CDR3 runs to 15 residues. CDR1 is SEHNR, CDR2 FQNEAQ, per germline (reference sequence). CDR3 sequence reads: CASSFGGRNTGELFF. DNA of the CDR3: TGTGCCAGCAGCTTCGGAGGACGCAACACCGGGGAGCTGTTTTTT.

This rearrangement joins TRBV7-2 to TRBJ2-1, with 7 nucleotides matching TRBD2. This CDR3 is built from 16 residues. The V and J ends lost 5 bases and 0 bases, in that order; junction bases with no gene match: 7. CDR1 and CDR2 from the germline V gene are SGHTA and FQGNSA. In DNA, the CDR3 is TGTGCCAGCAGCCCCCCTAGCGGACGCTCCTACAATGAGCAGTTCTTC. Its protein is CASSPPSGRSYNEQFF.

The DNA of the CDR3 is TGCGCCAGCAGTCCGACGGGTCCAAGGAATGAGCAGTTCTTC. This encodes CASSPTGPRNEQFF. The chain joins TRBV23-1 to TRBJ2-1, with D uncertain. TRBV23-1 is assigned to the ORF class and has an uncertain function. V was shortened by 4 bases and J by 7 bases, with 14 bases between the two germline ends. This CDR3 region has 14 residues.

Concerning this clone itself: This sample also contains other DNA sequences that code for the same CDR3. The chain recombines TRBV7-2 with TRBJ2-7; no reliable D call. V lost 3 bases, J lost 3 bases, and 3 bases lay in between. Germline V lookup: CDR1 SGHTA, CDR2 FQGNSA. CDR3 length: 11 residues. The CDR3 loop is CASSFYYEQYF. CDR3 nucleotide sequence: TGTGCCAGCAGCTTCTACTACGAGCAGTACTTC.

The chain links TRBV10-3 to TRBJ2-1; TRBD2 matches at 14 bases. CDR1 ENHRY and CDR2 SYGVKD come from the germline V gene. With V trimmed by 10 bases and J by 10 bases, 12 bases remained unmatched. CDR3 length: 15 residues. The DNA of the CDR3 is TGTGCCACCAACAGAGGACTAGCGGGAGGCCGGGAGCAGTTCTTC. It yields the protein CATNRGLAGGREQFF.

The chain uses TRBV7-2 and TRBJ2-3; 10 nucleotides line up with TRBD2. Germline loops: CDR1 SGHTA, CDR2 FQGNSA. This CDR3 is built from 16 residues. The J segment lost 10 bases and the V segment lost 5 bases, leaving 15 bases of the junction unmatched. CDR3 in amino acids: CASSPGRGAGGTSQYF. DNA for the CDR3: TGTGCCAGCAGCCCGGGAAGAGGAGCGGGGGGGACGTCGCAGTATTTT. The whole variable domain, remainder taken from reference TRBV7-2 and TRBJ2-3, is GAGVSQSPSNKVTEKGKDVELRCDPISGHTALYWYRQSLGQGLEFLIYFQGNSAPDKSGLPSDRFSAERTGGSVSTLTIQRTQQEDSAVYLCASSPGRGAGGTSQYFGPGTRLTVL.

This clone was recorded only once. V is TRBV18 and J is TRBJ1-3; 8 nucleotides agree with TRBD1. Germline CDR1 is KGHSH and CDR2 is LQKENI. J gave up 5 bases and V 0 bases, and 6 bases lay outside the gene matches. This CDR3 region has 16 residues. DNA for the CDR3: TGTGCCAGCTCACCACCCCGGCAGGGGGCTAGAAACACCATATATTTT. Translating it yields CASSPPRQGARNTIYF.

The gene calls are TRBV2 and TRBJ2-5; 9 nucleotides align to TRBD1. Trimming at V came to 8 bases and at J to 1 base, leaving 8 bases not matched to a gene. The CDR3 has 15 residues. From germline, CDR1 is SNHLY and CDR2 FYNNEI. The CDR3 DNA reads TGTGCCAGCCCCAGTCAGGGACAGGGCCAAGAGACCCAGTACTTC. This sequence encodes CASPSQGQGQETQYF.

The J gene is TRBJ2-5, the V gene TRBV28; tentative D call: TRBD2 (6 bases). The CDR3 is 15 amino acids. V lost 4 bases, J lost 4 bases, and 16 bases lay in between. The germline V gene encodes CDR1 MDHEN and CDR2 SYDVKM. The CDR3 here is CASSSGLSGRETQYF. The CDR3 DNA reads as TGTGCCAGCAGTTCTGGACTCAGCGGGCGAGAGACCCAGTACTTC.

This clone appeared a single time. The chain has TRBV19 and TRBJ2-1, with TRBD2 matching 13 bases. With 2 bases clipped from V and 11 bases from J, the junction kept 6 bases outside the gene matches. Germline CDR1 LNHDA, CDR2 SQIVND (reference sequence). The CDR3 loop spans 15 amino acids. Here the CDR3 DNA reads TGTGCCAGTAGTATAAGGGGGACTAGCGGGAACAAGCAGTTCTTC. Protein sequence: CASSIRGTSGNKQFF. Together with reference TRBV19 and TRBJ2-1, the CDR3 gives the full variable domain: DGGITQSPKYLFRKEGQNVTLSCEQNLNHDAMYWYRQDPGQGLRLIYYSQIVNDFQKGDIAEGYSVSREKKESFPLTVTSAQKNPTAFYLCASSIRGTSGNKQFFGPGTRLTVL.

The rearrangement links TRBV14 to TRBJ2-3, with D perhaps matching TRBD2 (6 bases). The CDR3 totals 14 residues. The ends were cut back, 3 bases at V and 6 bases at J, with 13 bases in the middle. The germline V gene encodes CDR1 SGHDN and CDR2 FVKESK. The CDR3 DNA reads as TGTGCCAGCAGCCAGGGGCGGGGATCTGATACGCAGTATTTT. Translated, it gives CASSQGRGSDTQYF.

The chain joins TRBV27 to TRBJ2-6; D remains unclear. The germline gives CDR1 MNHEY, CDR2 SMNVEV (reference sequence). This CDR3 has 14 amino acids. Trimming left V 2 bases short and J 3 bases short, with 5 bases between. CDR3 in amino acids: CASSLRDGANVLTF. In DNA form, the CDR3 reads TGTGCCAGCAGTTTAAGAGATGGGGCCAACGTCCTGACTTTC.

The chain recombines TRBV4-1 with TRBJ1-4; a possible D gene is TRBD1 (5 bases). Germline values: CDR1 MGHRA, CDR2 YSYEKL. The CDR3 has 13 residues. Trimming pared 7 bases from V and 7 bases from J, leaving 13 bases between. As DNA, the CDR3 is TGCGCCAGCACCCAGAGGGGAGGTGAAAAACTGTTTTTT. It codes for CASTQRGGEKLFF.

This chain joins TRBV28 and TRBJ2-7; 7 positions agree with TRBD1. V lost 4 bases to trimming and J lost 2 bases; unmatched junction nucleotides: 5. The germline V gene has CDR1 MDHEN and CDR2 SYDVKM. The CDR3 extends over 14 amino acids. The CDR3 is CASSSRTGTYEQYF. CDR3 bases: TGTGCCAGCAGTTCCCGGACAGGAACCTACGAGCAGTACTTC.